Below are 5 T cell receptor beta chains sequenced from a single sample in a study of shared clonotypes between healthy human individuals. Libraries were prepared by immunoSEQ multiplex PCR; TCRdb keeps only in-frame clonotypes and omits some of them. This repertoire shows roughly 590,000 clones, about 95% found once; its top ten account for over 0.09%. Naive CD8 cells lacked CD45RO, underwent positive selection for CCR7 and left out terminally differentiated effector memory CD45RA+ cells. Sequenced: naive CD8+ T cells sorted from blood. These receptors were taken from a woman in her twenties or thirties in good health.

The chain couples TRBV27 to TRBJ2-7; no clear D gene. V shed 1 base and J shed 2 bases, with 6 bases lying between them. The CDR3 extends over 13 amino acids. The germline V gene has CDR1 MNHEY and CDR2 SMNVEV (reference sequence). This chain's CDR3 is CASSLFRTYEQYF. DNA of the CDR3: TGTGCCAGCAGTTTATTTAGAACCTACGAGCAGTACTTC.

The DNA of the CDR3 is TGTGCCAGCAGCTCGGGACTAGCGACACAAGAGACCCAGTACTTC. Translation gives CASSSGLATQETQYF. This chain links TRBV9 with TRBJ2-5; 10 bases match TRBD2. V dropped 4 bases and J dropped 2; count of bases not matched to a gene: 5. Germline V CDR1 and CDR2: SGDLS, YYNGEE. This CDR3 has 15 residues.

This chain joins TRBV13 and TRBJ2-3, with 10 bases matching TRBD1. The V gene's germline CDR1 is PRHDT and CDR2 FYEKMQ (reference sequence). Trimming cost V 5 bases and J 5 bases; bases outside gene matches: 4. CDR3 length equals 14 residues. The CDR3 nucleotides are TGTGCCAGCAGCGGACAGGGGGAGGTAGATACGCAGTATTTT. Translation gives CASSGQGEVDTQYF.

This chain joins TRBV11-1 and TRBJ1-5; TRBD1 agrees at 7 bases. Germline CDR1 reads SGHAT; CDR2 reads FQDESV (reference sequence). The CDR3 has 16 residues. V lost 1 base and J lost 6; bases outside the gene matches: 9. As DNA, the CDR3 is TGTGCCAGCAGCTTAGAGGGGGCGCAGATCCCTCAGCCCCAGCATTTT. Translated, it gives CASSLEGAQIPQPQHF. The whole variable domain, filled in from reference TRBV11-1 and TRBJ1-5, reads EAEVAQSPRYKITEKSQAVAFWCDPISGHATLYWYRQILGQGPELLVQFQDESVVDDSQLPKDRFSAERLKGVDSTLKIQPAELGDSAMYLCASSLEGAQIPQPQHFGDGTRLSIL.

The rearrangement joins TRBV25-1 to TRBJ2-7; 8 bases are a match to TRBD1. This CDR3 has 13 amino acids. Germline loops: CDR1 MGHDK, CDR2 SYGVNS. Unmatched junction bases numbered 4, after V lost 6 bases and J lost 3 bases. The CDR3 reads CASSRTGSYEQYF. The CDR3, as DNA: TGTGCCAGCAGCCGGACAGGGAGCTACGAGCAGTACTTC.